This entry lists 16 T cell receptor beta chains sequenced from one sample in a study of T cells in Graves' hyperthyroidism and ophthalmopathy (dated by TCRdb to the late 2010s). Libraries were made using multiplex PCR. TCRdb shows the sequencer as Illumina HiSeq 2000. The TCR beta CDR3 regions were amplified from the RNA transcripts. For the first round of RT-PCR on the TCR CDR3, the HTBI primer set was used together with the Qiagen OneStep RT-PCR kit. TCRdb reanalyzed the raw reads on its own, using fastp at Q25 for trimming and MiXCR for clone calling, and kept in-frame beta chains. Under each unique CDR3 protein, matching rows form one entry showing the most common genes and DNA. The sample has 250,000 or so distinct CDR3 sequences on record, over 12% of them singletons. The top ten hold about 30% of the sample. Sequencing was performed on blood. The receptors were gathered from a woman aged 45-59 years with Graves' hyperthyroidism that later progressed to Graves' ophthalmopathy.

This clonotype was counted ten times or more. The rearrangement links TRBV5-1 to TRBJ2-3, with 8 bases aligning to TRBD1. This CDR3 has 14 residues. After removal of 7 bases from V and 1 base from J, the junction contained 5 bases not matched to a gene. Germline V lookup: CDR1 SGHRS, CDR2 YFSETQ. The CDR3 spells CASYVQGGTDTQYF. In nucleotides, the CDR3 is TGCGCCAGCTACGTACAGGGGGGCACAGATACGCAGTATTTT.

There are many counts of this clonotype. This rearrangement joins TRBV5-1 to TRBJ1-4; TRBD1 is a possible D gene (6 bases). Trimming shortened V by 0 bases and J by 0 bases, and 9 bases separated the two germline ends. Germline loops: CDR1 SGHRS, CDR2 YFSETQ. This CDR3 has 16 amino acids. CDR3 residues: CASSLDRAPTNEKLFF. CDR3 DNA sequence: TGCGCCAGCAGCTTGGACAGGGCCCCAACTAATGAAAAACTGTTTTTT.

Here the CDR3 reads CASSDYGTGGTEAFF. The CDR3 nucleotides read TGTGCCAGCAGTGACTATGGGACAGGGGGCACTGAAGCTTTCTTT. This sequence joins TRBV6-1 and TRBJ1-1; 11 bases align to TRBD1. There are 15 residues in the CDR3. J gave up 4 bases and V 3 bases, and 4 bases lay outside the gene matches. Germline-derived CDR1 and CDR2 are MNHNS and SASEGT.

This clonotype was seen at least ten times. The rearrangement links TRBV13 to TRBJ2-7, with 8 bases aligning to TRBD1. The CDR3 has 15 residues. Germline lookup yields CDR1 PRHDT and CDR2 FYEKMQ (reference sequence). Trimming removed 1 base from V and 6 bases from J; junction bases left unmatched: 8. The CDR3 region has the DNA TGTGCCAGCAGCTTAGTGGGTGACAGGGGCGGCGAGCAGTACTTC. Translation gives CASSLVGDRGGEQYF.

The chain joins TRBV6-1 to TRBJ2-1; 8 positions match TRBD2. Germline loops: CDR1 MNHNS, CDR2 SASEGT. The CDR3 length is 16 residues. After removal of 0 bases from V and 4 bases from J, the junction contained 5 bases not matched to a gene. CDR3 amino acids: CASSEARASGYNEQFF. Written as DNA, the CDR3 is TGTGCCAGCAGTGAAGCGCGGGCTAGCGGGTACAATGAGCAGTTCTTC.

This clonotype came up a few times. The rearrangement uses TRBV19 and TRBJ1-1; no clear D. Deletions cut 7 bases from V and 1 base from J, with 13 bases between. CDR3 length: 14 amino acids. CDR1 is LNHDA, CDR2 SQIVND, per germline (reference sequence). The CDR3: CASKTPLPNTEAFF. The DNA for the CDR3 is TGTGCCAGTAAAACCCCCCTCCCGAACACTGAAGCTTTCTTT.

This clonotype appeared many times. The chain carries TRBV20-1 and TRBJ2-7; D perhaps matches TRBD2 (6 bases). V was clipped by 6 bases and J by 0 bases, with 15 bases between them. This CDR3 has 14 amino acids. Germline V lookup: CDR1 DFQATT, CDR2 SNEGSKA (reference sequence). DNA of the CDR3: TGCAGTGCCCGAGGAGGGGACCCCTCCTACGAGCAGTACTTC. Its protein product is CSARGGDPSYEQYF.

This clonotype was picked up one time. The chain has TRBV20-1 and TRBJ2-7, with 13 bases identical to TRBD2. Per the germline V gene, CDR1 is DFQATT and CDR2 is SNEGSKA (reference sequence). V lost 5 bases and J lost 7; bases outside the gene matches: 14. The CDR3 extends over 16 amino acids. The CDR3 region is CSALSLGLAGEGEQYF. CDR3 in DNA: TGCAGTGCTTTATCACTAGGACTAGCGGGAGAAGGGGAGCAGTACTTC.

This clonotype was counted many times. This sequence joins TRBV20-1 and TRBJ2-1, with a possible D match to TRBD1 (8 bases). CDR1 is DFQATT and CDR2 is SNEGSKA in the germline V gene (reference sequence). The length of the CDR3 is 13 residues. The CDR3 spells CRITGGAYNEQFF. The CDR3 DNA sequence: TGCAGAATCACAGGGGGGGCCTACAATGAGCAGTTCTTC.

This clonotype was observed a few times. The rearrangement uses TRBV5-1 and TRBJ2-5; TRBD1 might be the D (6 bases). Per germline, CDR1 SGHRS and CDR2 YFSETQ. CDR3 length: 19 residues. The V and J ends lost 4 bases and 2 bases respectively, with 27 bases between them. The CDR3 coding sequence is TGCGCCAGCAGCCTGACCCGGCAATGGACAGACGGGGTACAAGAGACCCAGTACTTC. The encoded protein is CASSLTRQWTDGVQETQYF. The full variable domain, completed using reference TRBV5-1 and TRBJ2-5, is KAGVTQTPRYLIKTRGQQVTLSCSPISGHRSVSWYQQTPGQGLQFLFEYFSETQRNKGNFPGRFSGRQFSNSRSEMNVSTLELGDSALYLCASSLTRQWTDGVQETQYFGPGTRLLVL.

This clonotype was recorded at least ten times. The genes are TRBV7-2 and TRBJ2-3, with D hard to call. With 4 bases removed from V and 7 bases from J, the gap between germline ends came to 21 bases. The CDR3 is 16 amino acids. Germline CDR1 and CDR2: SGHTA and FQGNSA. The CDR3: CASSSPPEPADHTQYF. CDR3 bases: TGTGCCAGCAGCTCCCCCCCGGAACCCGCGGACCATACGCAGTATTTT.

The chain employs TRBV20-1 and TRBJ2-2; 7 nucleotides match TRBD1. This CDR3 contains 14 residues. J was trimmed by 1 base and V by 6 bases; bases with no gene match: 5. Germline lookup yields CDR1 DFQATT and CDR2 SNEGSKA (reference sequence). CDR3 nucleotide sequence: TGCAGTGCCAAGGCAGGGGGGAACACCGGGGAGCTGTTTTTT. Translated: CSAKAGGNTGELFF.

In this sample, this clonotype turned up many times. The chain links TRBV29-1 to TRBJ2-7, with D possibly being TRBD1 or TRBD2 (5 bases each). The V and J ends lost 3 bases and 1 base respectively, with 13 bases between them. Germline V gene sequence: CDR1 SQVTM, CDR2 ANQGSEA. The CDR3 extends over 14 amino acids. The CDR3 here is CSVEASGRSYEQYF. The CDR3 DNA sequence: TGCAGCGTTGAGGCGTCGGGACGTTCCTACGAGCAGTACTTC.

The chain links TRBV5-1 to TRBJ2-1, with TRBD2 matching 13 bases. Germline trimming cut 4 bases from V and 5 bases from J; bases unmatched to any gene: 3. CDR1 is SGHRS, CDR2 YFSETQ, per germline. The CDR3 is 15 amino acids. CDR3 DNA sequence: TGCGCCAGCAGCCTGGGACTAGCGGGGCACAATGAGCAGTTCTTC. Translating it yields CASSLGLAGHNEQFF.

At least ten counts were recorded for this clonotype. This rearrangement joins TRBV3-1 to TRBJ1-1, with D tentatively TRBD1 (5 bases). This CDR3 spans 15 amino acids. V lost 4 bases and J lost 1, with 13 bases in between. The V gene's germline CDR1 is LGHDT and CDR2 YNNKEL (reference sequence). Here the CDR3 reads CASSPAEGRNTEAFF. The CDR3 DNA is TGTGCCAGCAGCCCCGCGGAGGGGAGGAACACTGAAGCTTTCTTT.

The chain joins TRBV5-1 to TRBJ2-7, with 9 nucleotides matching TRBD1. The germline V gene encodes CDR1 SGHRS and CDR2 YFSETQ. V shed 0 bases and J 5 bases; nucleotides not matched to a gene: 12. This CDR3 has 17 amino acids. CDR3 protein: CASSLAGRDRVRHEQYF. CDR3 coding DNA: TGCGCCAGCAGCTTGGCCGGAAGGGACAGGGTTCGCCACGAGCAGTACTTC.